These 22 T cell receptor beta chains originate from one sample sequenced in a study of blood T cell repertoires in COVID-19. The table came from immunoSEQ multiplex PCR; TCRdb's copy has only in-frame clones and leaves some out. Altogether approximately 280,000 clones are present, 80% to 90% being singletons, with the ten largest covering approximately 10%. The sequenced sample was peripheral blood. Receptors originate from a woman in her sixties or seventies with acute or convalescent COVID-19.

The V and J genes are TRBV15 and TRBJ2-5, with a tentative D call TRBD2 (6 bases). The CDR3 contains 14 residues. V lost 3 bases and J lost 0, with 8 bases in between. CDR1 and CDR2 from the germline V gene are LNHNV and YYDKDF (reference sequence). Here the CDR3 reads CATSSGGYQETQYF. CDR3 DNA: TGTGCCACCAGCAGTGGAGGGTACCAAGAGACCCAGTACTTC.

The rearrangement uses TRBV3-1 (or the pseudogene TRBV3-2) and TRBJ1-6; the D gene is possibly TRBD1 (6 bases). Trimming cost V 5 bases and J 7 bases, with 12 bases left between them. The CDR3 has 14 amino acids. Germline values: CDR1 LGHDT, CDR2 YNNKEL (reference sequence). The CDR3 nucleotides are TGTGCCAGCAGCGAGACAGGAACCAATTCACCCCTCCACTTT. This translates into CASSETGTNSPLHF.

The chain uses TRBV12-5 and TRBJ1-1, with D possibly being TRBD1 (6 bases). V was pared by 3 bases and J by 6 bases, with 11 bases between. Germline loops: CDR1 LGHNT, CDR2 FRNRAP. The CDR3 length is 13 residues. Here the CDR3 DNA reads TGTGCTAGTGGTTTACAGGGTAGCGCTGAAGCTTTCTTT. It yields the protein CASGLQGSAEAFF. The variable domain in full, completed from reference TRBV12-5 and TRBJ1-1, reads DARVTQTPRHKVTEMGQEVTMRCQPILGHNTVFWYRQTMMQGLELLAYFRNRAPLDDSGMPKDRFSAEMPDATLATLKIQPSEPRDSAVYFCASGLQGSAEAFFGQGTRLTVV.

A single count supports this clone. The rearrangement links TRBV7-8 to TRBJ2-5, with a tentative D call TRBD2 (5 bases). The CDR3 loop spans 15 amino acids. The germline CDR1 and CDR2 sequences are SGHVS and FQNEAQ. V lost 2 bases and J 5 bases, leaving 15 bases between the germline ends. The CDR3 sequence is CASSLNSLRRETQYF. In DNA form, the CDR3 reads TGTGCCAGCAGCTTAAACAGCCTAAGGAGGGAGACCCAGTACTTC.

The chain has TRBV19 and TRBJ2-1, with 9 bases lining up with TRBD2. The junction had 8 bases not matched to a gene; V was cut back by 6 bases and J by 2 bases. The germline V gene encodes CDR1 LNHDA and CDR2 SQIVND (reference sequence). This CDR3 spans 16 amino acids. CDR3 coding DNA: TGTGCCAGTAGGGCGGGTAGCGGGGGAGCCTACAATGAGCAGTTCTTC. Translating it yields CASRAGSGGAYNEQFF.

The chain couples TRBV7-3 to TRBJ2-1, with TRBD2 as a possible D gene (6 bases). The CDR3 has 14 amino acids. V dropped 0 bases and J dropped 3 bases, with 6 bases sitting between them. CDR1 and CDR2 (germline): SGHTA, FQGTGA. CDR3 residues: CASSLTGLYNEQFF. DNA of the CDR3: TGTGCCAGCAGCTTAACGGGACTCTACAATGAGCAGTTCTTC. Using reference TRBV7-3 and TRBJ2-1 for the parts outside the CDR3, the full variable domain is GAGVSQTPSNKVTEKGKYVELRCDPISGHTALYWYRQSLGQGPEFLIYFQGTGAADDSGLPNDRFFAVRPEGSVSTLKIQRTERGDSAVYLCASSLTGLYNEQFFGPGTRLTVL.

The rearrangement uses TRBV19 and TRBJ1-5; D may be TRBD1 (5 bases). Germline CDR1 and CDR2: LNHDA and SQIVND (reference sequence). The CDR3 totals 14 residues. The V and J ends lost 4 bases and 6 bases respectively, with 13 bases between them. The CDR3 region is CASSTYQGLQPQHF. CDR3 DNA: TGTGCCAGTAGTACGTACCAGGGCCTTCAGCCCCAGCATTTT.

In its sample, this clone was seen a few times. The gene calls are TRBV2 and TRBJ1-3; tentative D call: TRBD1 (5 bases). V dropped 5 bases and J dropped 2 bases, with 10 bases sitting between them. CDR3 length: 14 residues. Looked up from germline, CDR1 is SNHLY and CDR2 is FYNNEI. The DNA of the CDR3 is TGTGCCAGCAGTCAAAGGGGAACTGGAAACACCATATATTTT. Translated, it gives CASSQRGTGNTIYF.

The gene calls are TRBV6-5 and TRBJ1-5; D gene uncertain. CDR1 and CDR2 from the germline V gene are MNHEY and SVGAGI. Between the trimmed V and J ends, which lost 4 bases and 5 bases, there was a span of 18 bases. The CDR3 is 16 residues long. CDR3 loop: CASSSTRTAKYQPQHF. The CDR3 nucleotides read TGTGCCAGCAGTTCTACTCGGACTGCGAAGTATCAGCCCCAGCATTTT.

CDR3 sequence: CASGPGGPDTQYF. The CDR3 DNA follows: TGCGCCAGCGGCCCCGGGGGTCCAGATACGCAGTATTTT. The chain uses TRBV5-1 and TRBJ2-3; tentative D call: TRBD2 (6 bases). Trimming left V 7 bases short and J 4 bases short, with 13 bases between. CDR3 length equals 13 residues. Looked up from germline, CDR1 is SGHRS and CDR2 is YFSETQ.

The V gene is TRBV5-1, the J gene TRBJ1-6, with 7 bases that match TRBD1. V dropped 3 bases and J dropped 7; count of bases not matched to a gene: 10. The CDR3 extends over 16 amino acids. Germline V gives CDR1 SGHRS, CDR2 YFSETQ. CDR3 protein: CASSSGDSLQNSPLHF. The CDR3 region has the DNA TGCGCCAGCAGCTCGGGGGACAGCCTTCAAAATTCACCCCTCCACTTT.

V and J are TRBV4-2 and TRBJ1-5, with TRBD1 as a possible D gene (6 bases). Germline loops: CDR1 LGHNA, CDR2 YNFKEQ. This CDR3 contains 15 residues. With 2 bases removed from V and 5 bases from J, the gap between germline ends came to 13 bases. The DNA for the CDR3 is TGTGCCAGCAGCCAACGTGGGGGGGGCCATCAGCCCCAGCATTTT. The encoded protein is CASSQRGGGHQPQHF.

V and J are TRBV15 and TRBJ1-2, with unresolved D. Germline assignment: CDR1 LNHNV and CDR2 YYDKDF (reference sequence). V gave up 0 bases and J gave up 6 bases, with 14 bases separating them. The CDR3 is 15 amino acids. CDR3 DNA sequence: TGTGCCACCAGCAGAGATCCAACGGGGTCCCATGGCTACACCTTC. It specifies CATSRDPTGSHGYTF.

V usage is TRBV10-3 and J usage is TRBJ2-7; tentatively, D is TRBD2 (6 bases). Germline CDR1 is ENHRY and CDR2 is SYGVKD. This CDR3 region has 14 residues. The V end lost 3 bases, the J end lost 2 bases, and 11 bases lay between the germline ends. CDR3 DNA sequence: TGTGCCATCAGTGAATGGGGAGGTACCTACGAGCAGTACTTC. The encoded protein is CAISEWGGTYEQYF.

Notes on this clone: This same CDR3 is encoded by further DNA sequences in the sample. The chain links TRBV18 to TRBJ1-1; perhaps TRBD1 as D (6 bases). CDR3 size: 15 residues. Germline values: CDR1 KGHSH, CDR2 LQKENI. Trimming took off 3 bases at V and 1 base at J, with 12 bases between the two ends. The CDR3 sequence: CASSPEQGRNTEAFF. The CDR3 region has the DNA TGTGCCAGCTCACCCGAACAGGGCCGGAACACTGAAGCTTTCTTT.

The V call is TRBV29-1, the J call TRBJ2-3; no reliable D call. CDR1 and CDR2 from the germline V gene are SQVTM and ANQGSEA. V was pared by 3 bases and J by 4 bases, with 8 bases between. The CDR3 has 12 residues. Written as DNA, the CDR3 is TGCAGCGTTGAGGGCATAGCAGATACGCAGTATTTT. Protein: CSVEGIADTQYF.

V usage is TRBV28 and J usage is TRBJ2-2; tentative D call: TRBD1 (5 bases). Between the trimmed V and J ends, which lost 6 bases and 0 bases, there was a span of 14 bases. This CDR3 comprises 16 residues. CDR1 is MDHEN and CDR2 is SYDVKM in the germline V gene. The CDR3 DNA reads TGTGCCAGCAGACCTCCGACAGACGCGAACACCGGGGAGCTGTTTTTT. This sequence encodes CASRPPTDANTGELFF.

CDR3 sequence reads: CASSYGSGLAEQYF. The CDR3 DNA reads TGCGCCAGCAGCTACGGATCAGGGCTGGCTGAGCAGTACTTC. This chain joins TRBV5-1 and TRBJ2-7, with D possibly matching TRBD1 (5 bases). The germline CDR1 and CDR2 sequences are SGHRS and YFSETQ. The length of the CDR3 is 14 residues. V lost 3 bases and J lost 7, with 17 bases in between.

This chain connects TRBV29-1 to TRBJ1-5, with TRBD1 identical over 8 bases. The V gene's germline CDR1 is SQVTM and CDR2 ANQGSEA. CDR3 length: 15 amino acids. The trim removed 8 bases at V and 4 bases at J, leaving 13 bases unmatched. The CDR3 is CSLPGWTGYNQPQHF. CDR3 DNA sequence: TGCAGCCTTCCGGGCTGGACAGGGTATAATCAGCCCCAGCATTTT.

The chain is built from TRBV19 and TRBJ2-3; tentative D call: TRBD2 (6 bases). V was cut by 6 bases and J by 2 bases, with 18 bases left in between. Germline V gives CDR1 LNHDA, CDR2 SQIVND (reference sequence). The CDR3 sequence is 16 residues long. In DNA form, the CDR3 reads TGTGCCAGTAGCCCTGCGGGCCGGCGGGACACAGATACGCAGTATTTT. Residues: CASSPAGRRDTDTQYF.

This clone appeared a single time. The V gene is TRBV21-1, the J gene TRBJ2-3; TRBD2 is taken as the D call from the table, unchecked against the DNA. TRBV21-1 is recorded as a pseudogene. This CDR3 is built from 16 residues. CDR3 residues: CASSKAVGEVLDTQYF. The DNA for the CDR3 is TGTGCCAGCAGCAAGGCTGTGGGGGAGGTATTAGATACGCAGTATTTT.

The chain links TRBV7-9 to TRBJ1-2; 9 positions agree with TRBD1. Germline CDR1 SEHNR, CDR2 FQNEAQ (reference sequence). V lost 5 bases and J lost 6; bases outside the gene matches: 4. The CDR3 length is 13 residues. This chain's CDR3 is CASSARTGDGYTF. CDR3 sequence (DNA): TGTGCCAGCAGCGCTAGGACAGGGGATGGCTACACCTTC.